The sequence of this T cell receptor (beta chain) was determined in a study of OX40 agonist ivuxolimab in advanced cancers. Findings and limits, study-wide: In the 0.1 to 3.0 mg/kg range, CD4+ and CD8+ blood T cells had expanded clonally by week 6.

Profiling relied on immunoSEQ multiplex PCR, and the TCRdb table lists in-frame clones only, not all of them. Of about 70,000 clones listed, 75% to 90% were seen once; the top ten hold under 3.5%. As concerns this clone: Its specificity is unknown. Other DNA sequences from this sample encode an identical CDR3 as well.

From germline, CDR1 is SGHRS and CDR2 YFSETQ. V lost 1 base to trimming and J lost 0 bases, with 5 bases between them. The CDR3 runs 15 residues. V usage is TRBV5-1 and J usage is TRBJ2-6; D not certain. The sample consisted of CD4+ or CD8+ T cells sorted from blood, taken in a trial of the OX40 agonist ivuxolimab. This receptor was taken from an adult with an advanced solid tumor such as melanoma, head and neck, liver or kidney cancer. CDR3: CASSLISSGANVLTF. The CDR3 coding sequence is TGCGCCAGCAGCTTGATTAGCTCTGGGGCCAACGTCCTGACTTTC. Together with reference TRBV5-1 and TRBJ2-6, the CDR3 gives the full variable domain: KAGVTQTPRYLIKTRGQQVTLSCSPISGHRSVSWYQQTPGQGLQFLFEYFSETQRNKGNFPGRFSGRQFSNSRSEMNVSTLELGDSALYLCASSLISSGANVLTFGAGSRLTVL.